The clone carrying this T cell receptor (beta chain) was seen a handful of times. Its antigen remains unknown. This CDR3 comprises 15 residues. Germline lookup yields CDR1 PRHDT and CDR2 FYEKMQ (reference sequence). V was clipped by 4 bases and J by 6 bases, with 18 bases between them. The record originates from a study of T cell responses to AZD1222 COVID-19 vaccine. General observations from the study: Spike-specific TCR breadth and depth grew following two AZD1222 doses. Clonal diversity may have been underestimated in mostly white British donors. Variant regions that are unmutated are reportedly the target of nearly half of spike-specific TCRs.

TCRdb keeps only in-frame clones here, not all; method: immunoSEQ multiplex PCR. The sample records 40,000 to 45,000 clones, 83% being singletons. The TCR comes from an adult in good health. Here the sequenced sample was peripheral blood, taken on day 0 of AZD1222 vaccination. J is TRBJ1-2 and V is TRBV13, with a possible D match to TRBD1 (6 bases). The CDR3 region is CASSSEGGISHGYTF. For the CDR3, the DNA is TGTGCCAGCAGCTCTGAAGGGGGGATTAGCCATGGCTACACCTTC.